This T cell receptor beta chain derives from a study of blood T cell repertoires in COVID-19. On the study more broadly: In each case, the material was cDNA or gDNA derived from T cells, B-cell-depleted T cells, or PBMCs.

Profiled with immunoSEQ multiplex PCR; TCRdb holds only in-frame clones, not every one. The repertoire holds 310,000 or so clones, with approximately 88% as singletons. Categorization into cohorts depended on clinical history that participants reported. The TCR was taken from a young woman who had recovered from COVID-19. Material for sequencing was PBMCs or T cells enriched from blood (not recorded which).

CDR3 in DNA: TGTGCCAGCAGTTACTCGAGAACTAGCGGTCAGGAGACCCAGTACTTC. Its protein product is CASSYSRTSGQETQYF. The chain joins TRBV6-6 to TRBJ2-5; TRBD2 matches at 8 bases. From germline, CDR1 is MNHNY and CDR2 SVGAGI (reference sequence). This CDR3 is 16 amino acids long. V dropped 0 bases and J dropped 5; count of bases not matched to a gene: 8.